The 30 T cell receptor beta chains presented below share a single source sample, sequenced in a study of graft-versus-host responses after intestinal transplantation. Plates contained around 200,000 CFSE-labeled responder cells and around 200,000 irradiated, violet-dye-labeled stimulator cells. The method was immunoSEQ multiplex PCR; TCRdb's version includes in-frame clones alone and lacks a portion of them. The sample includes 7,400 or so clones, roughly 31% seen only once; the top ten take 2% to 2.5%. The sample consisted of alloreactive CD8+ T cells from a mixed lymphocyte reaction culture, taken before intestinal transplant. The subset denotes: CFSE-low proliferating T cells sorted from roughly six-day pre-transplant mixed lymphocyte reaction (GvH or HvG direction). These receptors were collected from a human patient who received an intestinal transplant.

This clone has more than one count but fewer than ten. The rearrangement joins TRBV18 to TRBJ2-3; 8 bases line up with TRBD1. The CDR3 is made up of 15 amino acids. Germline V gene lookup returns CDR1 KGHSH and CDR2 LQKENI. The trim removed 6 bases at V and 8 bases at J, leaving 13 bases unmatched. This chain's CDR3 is CASSLRTGRQVTQYF. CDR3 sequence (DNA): TGTGCCAGCTCCCTACGGACAGGGAGACAAGTTACGCAGTATTTT. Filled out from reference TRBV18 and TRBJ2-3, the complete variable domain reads NAGVMQNPRHLVRRRGQEARLRCSPMKGHSHVYWYRQLPEEGLKFMVYLQKENIIDESGMPKERFSAEFPKEGPSILRIQQVVRGDSAAYFCASSLRTGRQVTQYFGPGTRLTVL.

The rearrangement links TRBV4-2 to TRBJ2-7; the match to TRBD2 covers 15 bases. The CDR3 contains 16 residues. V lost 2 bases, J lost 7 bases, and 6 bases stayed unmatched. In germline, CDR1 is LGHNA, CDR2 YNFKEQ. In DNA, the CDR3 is TGTGCCAGCAGCCAAAGCGGACTAGCGGGAGGGTGGGAGCAGTACTTC. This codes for CASSQSGLAGGWEQYF.

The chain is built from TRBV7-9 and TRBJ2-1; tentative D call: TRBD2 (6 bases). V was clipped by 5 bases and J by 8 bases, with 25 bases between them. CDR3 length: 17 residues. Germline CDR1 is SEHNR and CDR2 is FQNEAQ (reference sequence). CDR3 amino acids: CASSPPVFETSIYEQFF. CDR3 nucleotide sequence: TGTGCCAGCAGCCCCCCCGTTTTTGAGACTAGTATATATGAGCAGTTCTTC.

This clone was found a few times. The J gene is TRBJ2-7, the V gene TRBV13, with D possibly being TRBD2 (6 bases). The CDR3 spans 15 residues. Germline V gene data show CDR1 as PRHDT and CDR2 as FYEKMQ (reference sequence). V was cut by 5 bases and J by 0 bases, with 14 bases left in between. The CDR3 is CASSQSGLTSYEQYF. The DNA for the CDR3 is TGTGCCAGCAGCCAGTCGGGACTGACCTCCTACGAGCAGTACTTC.

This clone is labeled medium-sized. The CDR3 spells CAISEFGRGIINTEAFF. The DNA of the CDR3 is TGTGCCATCAGTGAGTTTGGGAGGGGGATAATTAACACTGAAGCTTTCTTT. The chain joins TRBV10-3 to TRBJ1-1, with TRBD1 as a possible D gene (6 bases). V lost 1 base and J 2 bases, leaving 17 bases between the germline ends. Per the germline V gene, CDR1 is ENHRY and CDR2 is SYGVKD. CDR3 size: 17 residues.

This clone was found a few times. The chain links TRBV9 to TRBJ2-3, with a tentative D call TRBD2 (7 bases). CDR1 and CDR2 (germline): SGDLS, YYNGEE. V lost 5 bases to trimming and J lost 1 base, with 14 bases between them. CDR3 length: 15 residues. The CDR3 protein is CASSSLGGRTDTQYF. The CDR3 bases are TGTGCCAGCAGTAGTTTGGGGGGGCGCACAGATACGCAGTATTTT. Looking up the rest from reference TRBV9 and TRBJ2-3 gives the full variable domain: DSGVTQTPKHLITATGQRVTLRCSPRSGDLSVYWYQQSLDQGLQFLIQYYNGEERAKGNILERFSAQQFPDLHSELNLSSLELGDSALYFCASSSLGGRTDTQYFGPGTRLTVL.

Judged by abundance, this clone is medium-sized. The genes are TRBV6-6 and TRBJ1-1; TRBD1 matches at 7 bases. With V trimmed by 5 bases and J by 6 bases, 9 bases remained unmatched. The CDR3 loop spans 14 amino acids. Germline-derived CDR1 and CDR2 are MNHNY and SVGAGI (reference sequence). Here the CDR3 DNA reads TGTGCCAGCAGTGATGGGACAGTCGGGCCTGAAGCTTTCTTT. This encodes CASSDGTVGPEAFF.

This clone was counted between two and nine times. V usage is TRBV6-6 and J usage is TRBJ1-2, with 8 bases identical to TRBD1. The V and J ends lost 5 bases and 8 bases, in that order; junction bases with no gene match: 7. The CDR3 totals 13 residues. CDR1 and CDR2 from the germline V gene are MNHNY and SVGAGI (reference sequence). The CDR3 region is CASSTSGGFGYTF. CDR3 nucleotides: TGTGCCAGCAGTACGTCAGGGGGCTTCGGCTACACCTTC.

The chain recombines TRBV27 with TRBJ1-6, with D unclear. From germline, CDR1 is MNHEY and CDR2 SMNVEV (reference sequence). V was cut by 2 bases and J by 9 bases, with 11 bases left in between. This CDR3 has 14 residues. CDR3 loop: CASSLAGLSSPLHF. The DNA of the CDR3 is TGTGCCAGCAGTTTAGCGGGGTTGAGTTCACCCCTCCACTTT.

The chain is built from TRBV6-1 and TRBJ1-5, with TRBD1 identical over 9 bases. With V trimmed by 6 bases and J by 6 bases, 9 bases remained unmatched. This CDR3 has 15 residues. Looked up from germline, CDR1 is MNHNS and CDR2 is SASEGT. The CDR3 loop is CASSPGTGFGQPQHF. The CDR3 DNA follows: TGTGCCAGCAGCCCTGGGACAGGGTTTGGTCAGCCCCAGCATTTT.

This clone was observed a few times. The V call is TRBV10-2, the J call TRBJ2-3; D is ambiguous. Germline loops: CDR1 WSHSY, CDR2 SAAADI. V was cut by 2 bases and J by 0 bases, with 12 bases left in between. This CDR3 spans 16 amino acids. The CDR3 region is CASSEGLYTSTDTQYF. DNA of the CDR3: TGCGCCAGCAGTGAGGGGCTATATACTAGCACAGATACGCAGTATTTT.

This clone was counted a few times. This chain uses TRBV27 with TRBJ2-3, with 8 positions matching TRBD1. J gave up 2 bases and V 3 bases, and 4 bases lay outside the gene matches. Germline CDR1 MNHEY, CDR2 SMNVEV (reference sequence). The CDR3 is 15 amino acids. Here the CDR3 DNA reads TGTGCCAGCAGTTTGGGGCAGGGGGCCACAGATACGCAGTATTTT. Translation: CASSLGQGATDTQYF.

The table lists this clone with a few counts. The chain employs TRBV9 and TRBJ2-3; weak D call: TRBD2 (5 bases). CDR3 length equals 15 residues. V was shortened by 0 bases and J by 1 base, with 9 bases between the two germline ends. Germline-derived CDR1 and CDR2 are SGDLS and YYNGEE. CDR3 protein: CASSVDSGRTDTQYF. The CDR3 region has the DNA TGTGCCAGCAGCGTAGACAGCGGACGCACAGATACGCAGTATTTT.

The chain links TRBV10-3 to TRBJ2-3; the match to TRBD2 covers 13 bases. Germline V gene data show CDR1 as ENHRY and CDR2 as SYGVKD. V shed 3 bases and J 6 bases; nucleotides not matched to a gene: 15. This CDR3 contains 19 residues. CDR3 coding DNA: TGTGCCATCAGTGACCCTTACGTCGGACTAGCGGGAGTAGGGGATACGCAGTATTTT. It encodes CAISDPYVGLAGVGDTQYF.

This CDR3 reads CASGLVVKPGATEAFF. DNA of the CDR3: TGTGCTAGTGGTTTGGTAGTTAAGCCAGGTGCCACTGAAGCTTTCTTT. The chain is built from TRBV12-5 and TRBJ1-1; D is uncertain. Germline V gene sequence: CDR1 LGHNT, CDR2 FRNRAP. CDR3 length: 16 residues. Trimming took off 0 bases at V and 4 bases at J, with 15 bases between the two ends.

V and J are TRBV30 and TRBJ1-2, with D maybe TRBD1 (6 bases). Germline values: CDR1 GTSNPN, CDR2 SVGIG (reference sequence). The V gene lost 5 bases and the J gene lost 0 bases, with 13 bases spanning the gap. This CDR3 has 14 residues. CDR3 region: CAWGTGTTNYGYTF. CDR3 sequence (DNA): TGTGCCTGGGGAACCGGGACAACTAACTATGGCTACACCTTC.

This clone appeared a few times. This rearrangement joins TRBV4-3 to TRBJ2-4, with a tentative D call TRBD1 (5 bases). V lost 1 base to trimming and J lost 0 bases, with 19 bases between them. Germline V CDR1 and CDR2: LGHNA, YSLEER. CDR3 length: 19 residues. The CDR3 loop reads CASSQGRGSRVKAKNIQYF. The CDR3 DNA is TGCGCCAGCAGCCAAGGAAGAGGTAGCAGGGTGAAAGCCAAAAACATTCAGTACTTC.

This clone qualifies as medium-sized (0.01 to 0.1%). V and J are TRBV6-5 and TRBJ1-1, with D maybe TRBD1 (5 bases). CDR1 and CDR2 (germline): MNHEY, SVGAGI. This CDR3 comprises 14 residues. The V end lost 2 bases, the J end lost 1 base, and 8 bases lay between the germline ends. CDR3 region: CASSYQGQNTEAFF. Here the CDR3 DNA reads TGTGCCAGCAGTTACCAGGGCCAGAACACTGAAGCTTTCTTT.

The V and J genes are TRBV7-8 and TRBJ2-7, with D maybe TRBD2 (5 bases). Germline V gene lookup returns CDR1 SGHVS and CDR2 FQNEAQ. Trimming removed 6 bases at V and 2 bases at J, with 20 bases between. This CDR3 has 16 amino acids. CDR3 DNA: TGTGCCAGCAGTCGAGCCCCCTGGCGGGCTACCTACGAGCAGTACTTC. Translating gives CASSRAPWRATYEQYF. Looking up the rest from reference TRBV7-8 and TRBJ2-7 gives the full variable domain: GAGVSQSPRYKVAKRGQDVALRCDPISGHVSLFWYQQALGQGPEFLTYFQNEAQLDKSGLPSDRFFAERPEGSVSTLKIQRTQQEDSAVYLCASSRAPWRATYEQYFGPGTRLTVT.

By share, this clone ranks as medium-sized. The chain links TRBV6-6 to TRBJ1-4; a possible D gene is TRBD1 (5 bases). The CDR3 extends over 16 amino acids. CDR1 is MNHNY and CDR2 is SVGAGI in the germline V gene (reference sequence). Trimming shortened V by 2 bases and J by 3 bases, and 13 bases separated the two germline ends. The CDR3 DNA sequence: TGTGCCAGCAGTTACAGTCGCGACAGTCCTAATGAAAAACTGTTTTTT. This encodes CASSYSRDSPNEKLFF.

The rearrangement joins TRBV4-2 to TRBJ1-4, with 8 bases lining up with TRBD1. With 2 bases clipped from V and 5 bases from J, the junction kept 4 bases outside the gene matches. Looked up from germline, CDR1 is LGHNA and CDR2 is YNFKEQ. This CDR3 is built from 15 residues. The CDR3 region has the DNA TGTGCCAGCAGCCAAAGGAACAGGGGGAATGAAAAACTGTTTTTT. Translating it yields CASSQRNRGNEKLFF.

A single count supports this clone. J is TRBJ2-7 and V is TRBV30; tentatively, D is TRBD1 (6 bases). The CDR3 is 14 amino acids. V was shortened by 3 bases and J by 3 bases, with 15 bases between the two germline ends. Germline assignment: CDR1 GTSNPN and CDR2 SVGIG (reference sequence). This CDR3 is CAWSLGAFHYEQYF. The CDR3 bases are TGTGCCTGGAGCCTGGGGGCCTTCCACTACGAGCAGTACTTC.

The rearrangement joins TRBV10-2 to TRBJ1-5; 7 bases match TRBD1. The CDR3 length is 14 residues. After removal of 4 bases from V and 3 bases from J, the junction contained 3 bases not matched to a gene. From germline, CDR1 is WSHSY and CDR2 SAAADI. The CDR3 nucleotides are TGCGCCAGCAGTGGGACAGGAGTCAATCAGCCCCAGCATTTT. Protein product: CASSGTGVNQPQHF.

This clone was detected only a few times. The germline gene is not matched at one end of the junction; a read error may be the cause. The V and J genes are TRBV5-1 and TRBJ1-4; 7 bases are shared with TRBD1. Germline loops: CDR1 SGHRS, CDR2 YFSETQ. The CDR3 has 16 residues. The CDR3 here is CASSPGQEGQRGKTVF. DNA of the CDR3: TGCGCCAGCAGCCCAGGACAGGAAGGACAACGGGGAAAAACTGTTTTT.

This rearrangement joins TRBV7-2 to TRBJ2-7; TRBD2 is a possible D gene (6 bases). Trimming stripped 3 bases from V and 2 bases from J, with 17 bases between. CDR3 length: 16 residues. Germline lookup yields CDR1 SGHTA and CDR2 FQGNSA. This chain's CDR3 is CASSFRTSRITYEQYF. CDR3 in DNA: TGTGCCAGCAGCTTCCGAACTAGCCGCATAACCTACGAGCAGTACTTC. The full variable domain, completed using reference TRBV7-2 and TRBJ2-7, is GAGVSQSPSNKVTEKGKDVELRCDPISGHTALYWYRQSLGQGLEFLIYFQGNSAPDKSGLPSDRFSAERTGGSVSTLTIQRTQQEDSAVYLCASSFRTSRITYEQYFGPGTRLTVT.

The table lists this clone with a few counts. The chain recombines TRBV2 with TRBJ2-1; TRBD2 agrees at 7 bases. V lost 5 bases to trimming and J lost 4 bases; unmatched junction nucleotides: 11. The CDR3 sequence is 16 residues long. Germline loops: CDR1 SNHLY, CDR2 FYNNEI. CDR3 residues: CASSPNPGLRYNEQFF. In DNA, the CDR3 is TGTGCCAGCAGTCCAAACCCGGGACTACGATACAATGAGCAGTTCTTC.

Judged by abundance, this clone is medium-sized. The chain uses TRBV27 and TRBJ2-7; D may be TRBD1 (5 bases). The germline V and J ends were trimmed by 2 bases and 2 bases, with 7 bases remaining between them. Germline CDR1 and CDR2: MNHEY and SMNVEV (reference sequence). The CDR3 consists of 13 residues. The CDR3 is CASSLRTPYEQYF. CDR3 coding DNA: TGTGCCAGCAGTTTAAGGACACCCTACGAGCAGTACTTC.

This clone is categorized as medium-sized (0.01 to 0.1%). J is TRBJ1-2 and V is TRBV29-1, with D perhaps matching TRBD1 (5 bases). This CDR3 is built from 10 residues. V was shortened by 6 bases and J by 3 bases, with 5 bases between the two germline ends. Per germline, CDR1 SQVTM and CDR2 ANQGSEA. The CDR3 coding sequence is TGCAGCGTCAGGGACTATGGCTACACCTTC. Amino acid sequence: CSVRDYGYTF.

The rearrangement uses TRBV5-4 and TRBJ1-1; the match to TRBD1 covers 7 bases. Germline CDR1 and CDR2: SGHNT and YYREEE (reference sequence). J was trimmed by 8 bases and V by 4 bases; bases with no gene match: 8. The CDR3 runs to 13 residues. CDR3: CASSLGTAPEAFF. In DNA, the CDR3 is TGTGCCAGCAGCCTCGGGACAGCCCCGGAAGCTTTCTTT.

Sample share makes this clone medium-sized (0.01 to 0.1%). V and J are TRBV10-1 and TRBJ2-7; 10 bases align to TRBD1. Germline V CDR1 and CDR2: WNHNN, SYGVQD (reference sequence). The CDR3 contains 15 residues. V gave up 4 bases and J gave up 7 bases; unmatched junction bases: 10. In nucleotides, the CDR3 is TGCGCCAGCAGTGTCGGTGGGACAGGGGCCCAGGAGCAGTACTTC. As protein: CASSVGGTGAQEQYF.